Listed below are T cell receptor beta chains from one sample, sequenced in a study of T-cell memory formation after mild COVID-19. TCRdb redid the calling of the 5' RACE reads with MiXCR, one entry per CDR3 protein. The sample holds 300,000 to 400,000 distinct CDR3 sequences, 28% seen once. The sample taken for sequencing was PBMCs or a T cell subset sorted from them (not recorded which). The origin of the receptors is an adult woman who had mild COVID-19 (a few samples of this study predate the infection). Cell type and time point are not known. Both conserved end residues are trimmed from each CDR3. Each record gives: V gene, CDR3 protein.

>TRBV6-1
ASSAPQGLGAGANVLT
>TRBV20-1
SAIRTSGGAPETQY
>TRBV20-1
SARGSYWDTEAF
>TRBV27
ASSWTVGQETQY
>TRBV9
ASSAARGRMNTEAF
>TRBV2
ASSGGRGQHNEQF
>TRBV20-1
SARAGFHYEQY
>TRBV11-2
ASSYSGHLLNEQF
>TRBV13
ASSRENTGELF
>TRBV7-9
ASSSTGTEDYGYT
>TRBV7-9
ASSLVAGNKNIQY
>TRBV24-1
ATDSGTGHTGELF
>TRBV5-1
ASSKSTGDNQPQH
>TRBV9
ASSVLQGNNEQF
>TRBV24-1
ATEGQGSNEQY
>TRBV2
ASSRSPGVYEQF
>TRBV12-3/TRBV12-4
ASSKTGGSGNTIY
>TRBV30
AWTARGQGAREQY
>TRBV2
ASSMDSFSHQPQH
>TRBV4-3
ASSLPPREGLADSYEQY
>TRBV5-1
ASSFDGGKDGYT